The 17 T cell receptor beta chains below were found in one sample sequenced in a study of blood T cell repertoires in COVID-19. TCRdb's copy holds only in-frame clones and misses some; the assay was immunoSEQ multiplex PCR. The sample yields approximately 200,000 clones, around 89% seen once. Sequenced: PBMCs or T cells enriched from blood (not recorded which). These receptors all come from a young man who had recovered from COVID-19.

The gene calls are TRBV27 and TRBJ2-7; perhaps TRBD1 as D (6 bases). Between the trimmed V and J ends, which lost 2 bases and 2 bases, there was a span of 7 bases. Germline V lookup: CDR1 MNHEY, CDR2 SMNVEV (reference sequence). The CDR3 runs to 13 residues. Here the CDR3 DNA reads TGTGCCAGCAGTTTACCAGGGGCCTACGAGCAGTACTTC. It specifies CASSLPGAYEQYF.

The chain links TRBV7-2 to TRBJ2-7; 9 bases agree with TRBD2. This CDR3 region has 15 residues. CDR1 is SGHTA, CDR2 FQGNSA, per germline. J was trimmed by 0 bases and V by 6 bases; bases with no gene match: 6. The CDR3 sequence: CASSFSGGTSYEQYF. Here the CDR3 DNA reads TGTGCCAGCAGTTTCAGCGGGGGGACCTCCTACGAGCAGTACTTC.

This clone was seen more than once but under ten times. The chain has TRBV4-1 and TRBJ2-4; 10 bases fit TRBD2. This CDR3 is 16 amino acids long. Germline-derived CDR1 and CDR2 are MGHRA and YSYEKL. The trim removed 0 bases at V and 5 bases at J, leaving 4 bases unmatched. In DNA, the CDR3 is TGCGCCAGCAGCCAAGAAGGCCTAGCGGGGGAAAACATTCAGTACTTC. This gives the protein CASSQEGLAGENIQYF.

The rearrangement links TRBV7-9 to TRBJ2-7; possible D gene TRBD1, 5 bases. CDR3 length: 14 amino acids. Trimming stripped 1 base from V and 4 bases from J, with 11 bases between. Germline CDR1 reads SEHNR; CDR2 reads FQNEAQ (reference sequence). The CDR3 protein is CASSLGTQAYEQYF. The CDR3 DNA is TGTGCCAGCAGCTTAGGGACACAAGCTTACGAGCAGTACTTC. Filled out from reference TRBV7-9 and TRBJ2-7, the complete variable domain reads DTGVSQNPRHKITKRGQNVTFRCDPISEHNRLYWYRQTLGQGPEFLTYFQNEAQLEKSRLLSDRFSAERPKGSFSTLEIQRTEQGDSAMYLCASSLGTQAYEQYFGPGTRLTVT.

This chain uses TRBV6-5 with TRBJ1-2, with 8 bases fitting TRBD1. Germline-derived CDR1 and CDR2 are MNHEY and SVGAGI. V shed 2 bases, J shed 8 bases, and the junction held 7 bases outside the gene matches. The CDR3 totals 14 residues. CDR3 sequence: CASSYGRTGHGYTF. For the CDR3, the DNA is TGTGCCAGCAGTTACGGAAGGACAGGGCACGGCTACACCTTC.

The V and J genes are TRBV7-2 and TRBJ1-2; D is perhaps TRBD1 (5 bases). Germline V gene sequence: CDR1 SGHTA, CDR2 FQGNSA. The V and J ends lost 1 base and 5 bases respectively, with 11 bases between them. The CDR3 has 14 amino acids. CDR3 residues: CASSLDSGLYGYTF. The CDR3 DNA reads as TGTGCCAGCAGCTTAGACTCAGGGTTGTATGGCTACACCTTC.

The chain uses TRBV13 and TRBJ1-2, with 9 nucleotides matching TRBD1. The germline V gene has CDR1 PRHDT and CDR2 FYEKMQ (reference sequence). The CDR3 sequence is 16 residues long. Germline trimming cut 8 bases from V and 5 bases from J; bases unmatched to any gene: 15. This CDR3 reads CASPHTSDRGGYGYTF. The CDR3 DNA reads TGTGCCAGCCCCCACACCTCGGACAGGGGCGGTTATGGCTACACCTTC. Variable domain in full (rest from reference TRBV13 and TRBJ1-2): AAGVIQSPRHLIKEKRETATLKCYPIPRHDTVYWYQQGPGQDPQFLISFYEKMQSDKGSIPDRFSAQQFSDYHSELNMSSLELGDSALYFCASPHTSDRGGYGYTFGSGTRLTVV.

This chain links TRBV19 with TRBJ1-2, with D perhaps TRBD1 (5 bases). This CDR3 has 14 residues. Germline V gene lookup returns CDR1 LNHDA and CDR2 SQIVND (reference sequence). V was clipped by 4 bases and J by 4 bases, with 13 bases between them. In DNA form, the CDR3 reads TGTGCCAGTAGTACGGAGGGGAAGGGCTATGGCTACACCTTC. As protein: CASSTEGKGYGYTF.

This clone was picked up one time. The V call is TRBV12-3 or TRBV12-4, the J call TRBJ2-1; possible D gene TRBD2, 5 bases. V was clipped by 6 bases and J by 5 bases, with 8 bases between them. This CDR3 is built from 12 residues. For the CDR3, the DNA is TGTGCCAGCAGCGGACTGAACAATGAGCAGTTCTTC. Protein sequence: CASSGLNNEQFF.

The rearrangement uses TRBV15 and TRBJ2-7; 7 bases map to TRBD2. V dropped 0 bases and J dropped 5; count of bases not matched to a gene: 13. The germline V gene has CDR1 LNHNV and CDR2 YYDKDF (reference sequence). The CDR3 consists of 17 residues. The DNA of the CDR3 is TGTGCCACCAGCAGAGATGGGGGGGGTAATGGAGCAGACGAGCAGTACTTC. Translated, it gives CATSRDGGGNGADEQYF.

V is TRBV30 and J is TRBJ1-3; no firm D call. The germline CDR1 and CDR2 sequences are GTSNPN and SVGIG (reference sequence). CDR3 length: 14 residues. Trimming cost V 0 bases and J 3 bases, with 9 bases left between them. The CDR3 sequence: CAWSVDGLGNTIYF. In DNA form, the CDR3 reads TGTGCCTGGAGTGTGGATGGGCTTGGAAACACCATATATTTT.

The gene calls are TRBV18 and TRBJ2-5, with D maybe TRBD1 (5 bases). This CDR3 comprises 16 residues. Germline lookup yields CDR1 KGHSH and CDR2 LQKENI. Deletions cut 3 bases from V and 1 base from J, with 15 bases between. CDR3 in amino acids: CASSPPVIGVQETQYF. CDR3 DNA sequence: TGTGCCAGCTCACCCCCTGTGATAGGGGTCCAAGAGACCCAGTACTTC.

This chain links TRBV11-2 with TRBJ2-7; 7 positions agree with TRBD1. Germline lookup yields CDR1 SGHAT and CDR2 FQNNGV. CDR3 length equals 15 residues. Trimming took 3 bases from V and 2 from J; bases not matched to a gene: 7. CDR3 nucleotide sequence: TGTGCCAGCAGCTTCGGACAGGCCTTCGCCTACGAGCAGTACTTC. This sequence encodes CASSFGQAFAYEQYF.

This clone was seen only a few times. This chain joins TRBV21-1 and TRBJ2-2; TRBD1, the table's D call, lacks a check against the DNA. TRBV21-1 is designated a pseudogene. This CDR3 comprises 16 residues. The CDR3 DNA reads TGTGCCAGCAGCAAAGCGGAGACAGGGGGCATCGGGGAGCTGTTTTTT. Its protein is CASSKAETGGIGELFF.

The rearrangement joins TRBV3-1 (or the pseudogene TRBV3-2) to TRBJ1-6; possibly TRBD1 for D (5 bases). The CDR3 has 15 amino acids. V dropped 1 base and J dropped 9 bases, with 13 bases sitting between them. Germline CDR1 is LGHDT and CDR2 is YNNKEL (reference sequence). The CDR3 protein is CASSQGQYIGSPLHF. The CDR3 bases are TGTGCCAGCAGCCAAGGACAGTATATCGGTTCACCCCTCCACTTT.

J is TRBJ1-5 and V is TRBV18, with D unresolved. Trimming removed 2 bases from V and 4 bases from J, with 9 bases in between. Germline CDR1 reads KGHSH; CDR2 reads LQKENI. The CDR3 is made up of 14 amino acids. CDR3 residues: CASSPAQINQPQHF. CDR3 coding DNA: TGTGCCAGCTCACCAGCACAGATAAATCAGCCCCAGCATTTT.

The CDR3 nucleotides read TGTGCCAGCAGTTACGGGACAGTAGGCTACACCTTC. Translation gives CASSYGTVGYTF. The chain is built from TRBV6-2 or TRBV6-3 and TRBJ1-2; 7 nucleotides line up with TRBD1. There are 12 residues in the CDR3. The V and J ends lost 2 bases and 8 bases, in that order; junction bases with no gene match: 2. Germline V gene lookup returns CDR1 MNHEY and CDR2 SVGEGT.